Below, 14 T cell receptor beta chains from the same sample are listed, as sequenced in a study of molecular identifiers for immune sequencing clone quantification. TCRdb used MiXCR to reprocess the PCR reads, holding one entry per CDR3 protein. The sample includes approximately 90,000 distinct CDR3 sequences, more than 20% seen only once; the top ten take approximately 0.94%. Material: naive CD8+ T cells from blood, with Jurkat cell RNA spiked in. Subset in this sample: FACS-sorted CD8+CD4-CCR7+CD45RA+ naive T cells. All receptors come from a human donor in good health. Some libraries in this study had Jurkat cell RNA spiked in.

The chain couples TRBV4-3 to TRBJ2-1; 8 positions match TRBD1. CDR3 length: 16 amino acids. Trimming took 3 bases from V and 0 from J; bases not matched to a gene: 4. Germline CDR1 LGHNA, CDR2 YSLEER. CDR3: CASSQNTGGSYNEQFF. The CDR3 nucleotides are TGCGCCAGCAGCCAGAACACAGGGGGCTCCTACAATGAGCAGTTCTTC.

This clonotype has a handful of counts. The V call is TRBV7-6, the J call TRBJ2-3, with TRBD2 matching 12 bases. The CDR3 extends over 16 amino acids. Trimming removed 5 bases from V and 4 bases from J; junction bases left unmatched: 7. Germline V CDR1 and CDR2: SGHVS, FNYEAQ. The CDR3 DNA is TGTGCCAGCAGCCTAAGGACTAGCGGGGTAGCAGATACGCAGTATTTT. Translating it yields CASSLRTSGVADTQYF.

This clonotype was detected ten times or more. The chain carries TRBV4-1 and TRBJ1-1, with TRBD1 matching over 8 bases. This CDR3 region has 14 residues. V lost 2 bases and J lost 12; bases outside the gene matches: 11. Germline CDR1 and CDR2: MGHRA and YSYEKL. CDR3 DNA: TGCGCCAGCAGCCAACAAGGAGGGACAGGAGGGTCTTTCTTT. This encodes CASSQQGGTGGSFF.

The sample holds many counts of this clonotype. The rearrangement uses TRBV6-1 and TRBJ2-1, with a weak D call TRBD2 (5 bases). V lost 0 bases to trimming and J lost 13 bases, with 10 bases between them. CDR1 and CDR2 (germline): MNHNS, SASEGT. The CDR3 runs 12 residues. The CDR3 region is CASSEAGGPQFF. CDR3 sequence (DNA): TGTGCCAGCAGTGAAGCTGGCGGGCCCCAGTTCTTC.

Remarks on this clonotype: This may arise from a read error, as a much more abundant clone is one base away. The V and J genes are TRBV29-1 and TRBJ2-2; perhaps D is TRBD1 or TRBD2 (5 bases each). The ends were cut back, 0 bases at V and 7 bases at J, with 15 bases in the middle. CDR1 SQVTM and CDR2 ANQGSEA come from the germline V gene. This CDR3 spans 15 amino acids. DNA of the CDR3: TGCAGCGTTGAAGATTGGCTGAATGGGGGCGGGGAGCTGTTTTTT. Its translation is CSVEDWLNGGGELFF.

This clonotype occurred a few times. This chain links TRBV7-9 with TRBJ2-3, with 10 bases identical to TRBD1. The length of the CDR3 is 17 residues. From germline, CDR1 is SEHNR and CDR2 FQNEAQ (reference sequence). The trim removed 5 bases at V and 5 bases at J, leaving 13 bases unmatched. The CDR3 nucleotides read TGTGCCAGCAGCCCGAAACCGGGACAGGGGCCCGTAGATACGCAGTATTTT. Translated, it gives CASSPKPGQGPVDTQYF.

This clonotype occurred many times. The chain couples TRBV7-6 to TRBJ2-2; TRBD2 aligns across 12 bases. The CDR3 runs to 19 residues. Germline trimming cut 5 bases from V and 1 base from J; bases unmatched to any gene: 11. Germline V gene sequence: CDR1 SGHVS, CDR2 FNYEAQ. CDR3 loop: CASSAPRLAGVVNTGELFF. CDR3 coding DNA: TGTGCCAGCAGCGCACCCAGACTAGCGGGAGTCGTGAACACCGGGGAGCTGTTTTTT.

The rearrangement joins TRBV19 to TRBJ2-3; possibly TRBD1 for D (5 bases). V gave up 7 bases and J gave up 6 bases, with 5 bases separating them. Germline lookup yields CDR1 LNHDA and CDR2 SQIVND (reference sequence). This CDR3 region has 10 residues. The CDR3 nucleotides read TGTGCCAGTAAGGGGGATACGCAGTATTTT. The encoded protein is CASKGDTQYF.

This clonotype was picked up many times. This chain links TRBV6-5 with TRBJ1-1; D gene ambiguous. Germline V lookup: CDR1 MNHEY, CDR2 SVGAGI. This CDR3 has 14 amino acids. The ends were cut back, 0 bases at V and 2 bases at J, with 7 bases in the middle. The CDR3 nucleotides read TGTGCCAGCAGTTACTCCTCACTAAACACTGAAGCTTTCTTT. Translating it yields CASSYSSLNTEAFF.

Turning to this clonotype: Given a much more abundant clone one base away, this may be a read error. V and J are TRBV9 and TRBJ1-1; D gene ambiguous. There are 13 residues in the CDR3. Germline V lookup: CDR1 SGDLS, CDR2 YYNGEE. Trimming shortened V by 1 base and J by 5 bases, and 9 bases separated the two germline ends. CDR3 protein: CASSVSTRTEAFF. CDR3 nucleotides: TGTGCCAGCAGCGTATCTACGCGGACTGAAGCTTTCTTT.

This clonotype was counted ten times or more. The CDR3: CSAENYGSGSYEQYF. The CDR3 bases are TGCAGTGCTGAAAATTACGGGAGTGGATCCTACGAGCAGTACTTC. V and J are TRBV20-1 and TRBJ2-7, with a tentative D call TRBD2 (6 bases). The V gene lost 5 bases and the J gene lost 1 base, with 18 bases spanning the gap. The CDR3 is 15 amino acids. Germline V CDR1 and CDR2: DFQATT, SNEGSKA (reference sequence).

Comment on this clonotype: A much bigger clone sits one base away, suggesting this may be a read error. This chain uses TRBV7-9 with TRBJ2-3; tentative D call: TRBD1 (5 bases). The length of the CDR3 is 13 residues. Germline-derived CDR1 and CDR2 are SEHNR and FQNEAQ (reference sequence). Trimming removed 8 bases from V and 4 bases from J, with 13 bases in between. The CDR3 protein is CASGPQGADTQYF. In DNA form, the CDR3 reads TGTGCCAGCGGCCCCCAAGGGGCAGATACGCAGTATTTT.

The chain combines TRBV11-2 with TRBJ2-1; no definite D call. The V gene lost 8 bases and the J gene lost 15 bases, with 14 bases spanning the gap. CDR1 is SGHAT, CDR2 FQNNGV, per germline. This CDR3 is 10 amino acids long. This chain's CDR3 is CASGHNAPFF. The CDR3 nucleotides read TGTGCCAGCGGTCACAATGCACCGTTCTTC.

This clonotype has a count of ten or more. The chain recombines TRBV13 with TRBJ1-6; D is undetermined. Trimming cost V 8 bases and J 8 bases, with 16 bases left between them. CDR3 size: 14 residues. CDR1 and CDR2 (germline): PRHDT, FYEKMQ (reference sequence). This CDR3 reads CASRAWAADSPLHF. CDR3 bases: TGTGCCAGCCGAGCTTGGGCAGCGGATTCACCCCTCCACTTT. Variable domain in full (rest from reference TRBV13 and TRBJ1-6): AAGVIQSPRHLIKEKRETATLKCYPIPRHDTVYWYQQGPGQDPQFLISFYEKMQSDKGSIPDRFSAQQFSDYHSELNMSSLELGDSALYFCASRAWAADSPLHFGNGTRLTVT.